The 27 T cell receptor beta chains reported below all come from one sample, sequenced in a study of blood T cell repertoires in COVID-19. Clones were sequenced by immunoSEQ multiplex PCR, and TCRdb holds only the in-frame ones, with some missing. Of approximately 61,000 clones listed, around 77% are singletons. Sequenced input: peripheral blood. These receptors were taken from an elderly man with active or convalescent COVID-19.

The chain is built from TRBV21-1 and TRBJ1-5; the D call of TRBD1 is as the table states it, not checked on the DNA. TRBV21-1 corresponds to a pseudogene. The CDR3 contains 13 residues. The CDR3 region is CASSMGNNQPQHF. CDR3 in DNA: TGTGCCAGCAGCATGGGCAACAATCAGCCCCAGCATTTT.

The chain carries TRBV30 and TRBJ1-5; the match to TRBD1 covers 7 bases. The ends lost 5 bases at V and 4 bases at J; junction bases unmatched: 5. The germline gives CDR1 GTSNPN, CDR2 SVGIG (reference sequence). This CDR3 has 13 residues. In nucleotides, the CDR3 is TGTGCCTGGGACAGGGCCTCAAATCAGCCCCAGCATTTT. Translated: CAWDRASNQPQHF.

J is TRBJ1-1 and V is TRBV4-3; D gene uncertain. In germline, CDR1 is LGHNA, CDR2 YSLEER. Trimming took off 0 bases at V and 1 base at J, with 6 bases between the two ends. CDR3 length equals 14 residues. The CDR3 region is CASSQDARNTEAFF. CDR3 sequence (DNA): TGCGCCAGCAGCCAAGATGCCAGGAACACTGAAGCTTTCTTT.

The chain recombines TRBV28 with TRBJ1-1, with TRBD1 matching over 9 bases. V trimming: 6 bases; J trimming: 6 bases; junction bases outside the gene matches: 5. This CDR3 is 13 amino acids long. Germline V CDR1 and CDR2: MDHEN, SYDVKM. The CDR3 coding sequence is TGTGCCAGCAGAGGACAGGGGAGATCTGAAGCTTTCTTT. It encodes CASRGQGRSEAFF.

The CDR3 sequence is CASSPPLAGFYEQYF. In DNA, the CDR3 is TGCGCCAGCAGCCCCCCACTAGCGGGATTTTACGAGCAGTACTTC. V is TRBV10-2 and J is TRBJ2-7; 10 nucleotides match TRBD2. The CDR3 covers 15 residues. Germline V gene sequence: CDR1 WSHSY, CDR2 SAAADI. With 6 bases clipped from V and 4 bases from J, the junction kept 9 bases outside the gene matches.

The sample holds one count of this clone. This chain uses TRBV25-1 with TRBJ2-5; possible D gene TRBD1, 7 bases. V lost 3 bases to trimming and J lost 5 bases, with 22 bases between them. Germline lookup yields CDR1 MGHDK and CDR2 SYGVNS. This CDR3 is 17 amino acids long. This chain's CDR3 is CASSEEGASWFLETQYF. CDR3 nucleotide sequence: TGTGCCAGCAGTGAGGAGGGGGCCTCGTGGTTCCTTGAGACCCAGTACTTC.

V and J are TRBV7-9 and TRBJ2-7; TRBD1 is a possible D gene (6 bases). The CDR3 runs 14 residues. Deletions cut 2 bases from V and 0 bases from J, with 8 bases between. Per germline, CDR1 SEHNR and CDR2 FQNEAQ (reference sequence). Written as DNA, the CDR3 is TGTGCCAGCAGCTTAACCAGGGGCTCCTACGAGCAGTACTTC. This sequence encodes CASSLTRGSYEQYF.

This clone appeared many times. The chain links TRBV27 to TRBJ1-6, with D tentatively TRBD1 (5 bases). CDR3 length: 15 residues. The ends were cut back, 9 bases at V and 6 bases at J, with 18 bases in the middle. Germline V gene sequence: CDR1 MNHEY, CDR2 SMNVEV (reference sequence). CDR3: CASSVPGRANSPLHF. The CDR3 bases are TGTGCCAGTTCGGTCCCGGGCAGGGCTAATTCACCCCTCCACTTT.

This clone occurred a few times. The chain links TRBV6-5 to TRBJ1-4, with no clear D. The CDR3 is 14 residues long. Germline-derived CDR1 and CDR2 are MNHEY and SVGAGI. V was cut by 4 bases and J by 8 bases, with 14 bases left in between. CDR3 coding DNA: TGTGCCAGCAGTTCGGGTCCCGGAGGGGAAAAACTGTTTTTT. This gives the protein CASSSGPGGEKLFF.

The count of this clone is one. The chain couples TRBV7-6 to TRBJ1-4; D remains ambiguous. The V end lost 1 base, the J end lost 7 bases, and 7 bases lay between the germline ends. The CDR3 totals 13 residues. CDR1 SGHVS and CDR2 FNYEAQ come from the germline V gene. CDR3 in DNA: TGTGCCAGCAGCTTAGTAGATTTTGAAAAACTGTTTTTT. Translation: CASSLVDFEKLFF.

V is TRBV7-3 and J is TRBJ2-1; TRBD1 matches at 7 bases. Germline CDR1 SGHTA, CDR2 FQGTGA. V shed 4 bases, J shed 15 bases, and the junction held 9 bases outside the gene matches. CDR3 length: 12 residues. CDR3 in amino acids: CASSSTGDVWFF. The CDR3 nucleotides are TGTGCCAGCAGCTCCACAGGGGACGTTTGGTTCTTC.

The chain combines TRBV27 with TRBJ2-5, with TRBD1 identical over 10 bases. V lost 5 bases and J lost 5; bases outside the gene matches: 8. CDR1 is MNHEY and CDR2 is SMNVEV in the germline V gene (reference sequence). The CDR3 is 15 residues long. The CDR3 loop is CASSLQTGGLETQYF. CDR3 sequence (DNA): TGTGCCAGCAGTCTACAGACAGGGGGCTTGGAGACCCAGTACTTC.

The chain has TRBV19 and TRBJ2-5; D remains unclear. The germline V and J ends were trimmed by 3 bases and 5 bases, with 4 bases remaining between them. The germline CDR1 and CDR2 sequences are LNHDA and SQIVND (reference sequence). The CDR3 contains 11 residues. This CDR3 is CASSIEETQYF. Here the CDR3 DNA reads TGTGCCAGTAGTATCGAGGAGACCCAGTACTTC.

This clone was recorded a few times. In DNA, the CDR3 is TGCGCCAGTACCGGGACAGGGCCCGCTGAAGCTTTCTTT. Translated, it gives CASTGTGPAEAFF. The gene calls are TRBV5-1 and TRBJ1-1; 9 bases match TRBD1. Losses at the gene ends were 8 bases for V and 6 bases for J; bases not matched to a gene: 8. CDR3 length equals 13 residues. The germline gives CDR1 SGHRS, CDR2 YFSETQ.

The chain uses TRBV28 and TRBJ2-3, with D perhaps TRBD1 (6 bases). Trimming removed 6 bases at V and 2 bases at J, with 12 bases between. The CDR3 sequence is 14 residues long. Germline CDR1 and CDR2: MDHEN and SYDVKM. The CDR3 here is CASSPGVHTDTQYF. CDR3 bases: TGTGCCAGCAGCCCAGGGGTTCACACAGATACGCAGTATTTT.

The chain uses TRBV28 and TRBJ2-5; no definite D call. The CDR3 extends over 12 amino acids. CDR1 MDHEN and CDR2 SYDVKM come from the germline V gene. V was trimmed by 5 bases and J by 4 bases, leaving 8 bases between them. For the CDR3, the DNA is TGTGCCAGCAGTCTACGGAGAGAGACCCAGTACTTC. Protein sequence: CASSLRRETQYF.

This clone was detected many times. The V and J genes are TRBV11-2 and TRBJ1-4, with a tentative D call TRBD1 (5 bases). CDR1 and CDR2 (germline): SGHAT, FQNNGV. The CDR3 has 19 amino acids. Trimming shortened V by 1 base and J by 2 bases, and 20 bases separated the two germline ends. CDR3 nucleotide sequence: TGTGCCAGCAGCTTAGCCGCGGGGCCCCTAAGAGGGACTAATGAAAAACTGTTTTTT. Its translation: CASSLAAGPLRGTNEKLFF.

The V gene is TRBV3-1 (or the pseudogene TRBV3-2), the J gene TRBJ2-2; no firm D call. V was shortened by 8 bases and J by 3 bases, with 16 bases between the two germline ends. This CDR3 spans 15 amino acids. Germline V gene data show CDR1 as LGHDT and CDR2 as YNNKEL (reference sequence). The DNA of the CDR3 is TGTGCCAGCTCCTCGTTATTAGGAGACACCGGGGAGCTGTTTTTT. The encoded protein is CASSSLLGDTGELFF.

The chain employs TRBV7-2 and TRBJ2-1; no clear D. CDR3 size: 13 residues. The germline CDR1 and CDR2 sequences are SGHTA and FQGNSA. V dropped 5 bases and J dropped 3 bases, with 8 bases sitting between them. CDR3 DNA: TGTGCCAGCAGCCCAGGCCACTACAATGAGCAGTTCTTC. Residues: CASSPGHYNEQFF.

The rearrangement joins TRBV19 to TRBJ2-5, with 8 bases lining up with TRBD1. CDR3 length: 16 amino acids. V shed 3 bases, J shed 2 bases, and the junction held 8 bases outside the gene matches. The germline gives CDR1 LNHDA, CDR2 SQIVND (reference sequence). CDR3 loop: CASSIRGQGKQETQYF. The CDR3 nucleotides are TGTGCCAGTAGTATCCGTGGACAGGGAAAACAAGAGACCCAGTACTTC.

This clone was detected only a few times. This rearrangement joins TRBV6-5 to TRBJ1-1; the D is unclear. The ends were cut back, 5 bases at V and 4 bases at J, with 17 bases in the middle. Germline V gives CDR1 MNHEY, CDR2 SVGAGI. CDR3 length: 15 residues. The CDR3 coding sequence is TGTGCCAGCAGTCCCCTAGAGGGATCATTCACTGAAGCTTTCTTT. Its protein is CASSPLEGSFTEAFF.

J is TRBJ1-3 and V is TRBV28; D ambiguous. The CDR3 runs to 13 residues. Trimming took 8 bases from V and 4 from J, leaving 12 bases between them. Germline CDR1 MDHEN, CDR2 SYDVKM. The CDR3 coding sequence is TGTGCCAGCGAAGGGAGTGCCGGAAACACCATATATTTT. Its translation is CASEGSAGNTIYF.

CDR3 DNA: TGTGCCAGCAGCCAAGACGAGGACTTACAAGAGACCCAGTACTTC. It codes for CASSQDEDLQETQYF. V usage is TRBV4-2 and J usage is TRBJ2-5, with D tentatively TRBD2 (5 bases). V lost 0 bases, J lost 2 bases, and 10 bases lay in between. The CDR3 sequence is 15 residues long. Per the germline V gene, CDR1 is LGHNA and CDR2 is YNFKEQ.

This rearrangement joins TRBV18 to TRBJ1-1; D uncertain. Germline-derived CDR1 and CDR2 are KGHSH and LQKENI. CDR3 length equals 13 residues. Trimming left V 8 bases short and J 3 bases short, with 13 bases between. CDR3 nucleotide sequence: TGTGCCAGCCAGCTGACACCTGACACTGAAGCTTTCTTT. Translating it yields CASQLTPDTEAFF.

This chain connects TRBV25-1 to TRBJ1-1; D gene unclear. This CDR3 region has 14 residues. Trimming removed 5 bases at V and 4 bases at J, with 14 bases between. Germline CDR1 MGHDK, CDR2 SYGVNS. The CDR3 here is CASSPLGGSTEAFF. DNA of the CDR3: TGTGCCAGCAGTCCACTGGGTGGGAGCACTGAAGCTTTCTTT.

The chain links TRBV27 to TRBJ2-7; TRBD1 matches at 7 bases. Losses at the gene ends were 6 bases for V and 2 bases for J; bases not matched to a gene: 7. Germline V gives CDR1 MNHEY, CDR2 SMNVEV (reference sequence). The CDR3 length is 14 residues. The CDR3 bases are TGTGCCAGCAGCACGACAGGGTTTACCTACGAGCAGTACTTC. Translation gives CASSTTGFTYEQYF.

This clone occurred a few times. This rearrangement joins TRBV2 to TRBJ1-3; tentative D call: TRBD1 (5 bases). Trimming took 3 bases from V and 2 from J, leaving 8 bases between them. There are 14 residues in the CDR3. The germline gives CDR1 SNHLY, CDR2 FYNNEI. CDR3 sequence: CASSDTGTGNTIYF. CDR3 bases: TGTGCCAGCAGTGACACAGGTACTGGAAACACCATATATTTT.